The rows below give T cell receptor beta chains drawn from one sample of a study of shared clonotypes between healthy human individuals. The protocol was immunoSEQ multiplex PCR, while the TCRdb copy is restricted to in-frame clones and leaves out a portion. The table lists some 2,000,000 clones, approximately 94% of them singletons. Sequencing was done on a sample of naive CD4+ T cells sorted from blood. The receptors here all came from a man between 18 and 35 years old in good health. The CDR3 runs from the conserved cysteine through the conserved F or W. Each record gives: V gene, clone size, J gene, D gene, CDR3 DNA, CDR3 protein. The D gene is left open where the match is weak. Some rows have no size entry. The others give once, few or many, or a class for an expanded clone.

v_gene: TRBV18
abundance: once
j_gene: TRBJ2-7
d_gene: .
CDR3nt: TGTGCCAGCTCACCACCGACGGTTTACGAGCAGTACTTC
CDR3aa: CASSPPTVYEQYF

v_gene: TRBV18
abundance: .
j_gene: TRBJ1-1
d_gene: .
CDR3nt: TGTGCCAGCTCACAAAAACAGGGTGCGAACACTGAAGCTTTCTTT
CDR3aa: CASSQKQGANTEAFF

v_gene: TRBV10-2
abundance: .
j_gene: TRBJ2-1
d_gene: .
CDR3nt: TGCGCCAGCAGCGTAAATTTAGATGAGCAGTTCTTC
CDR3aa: CASSVNLDEQFF

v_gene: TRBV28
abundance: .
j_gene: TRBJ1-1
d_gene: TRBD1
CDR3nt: TGTGCCAGCACCTCGATCGGGACAGGGAACACTGAAGCTTTCTTT
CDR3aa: CASTSIGTGNTEAFF

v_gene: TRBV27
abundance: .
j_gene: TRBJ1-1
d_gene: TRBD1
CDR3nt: TGTGCCAGCAGTGGGACAGGGTACACTGAAGCTTTCTTT
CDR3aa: CASSGTGYTEAFF

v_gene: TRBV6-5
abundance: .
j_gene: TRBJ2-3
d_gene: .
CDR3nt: TGTGCCAGCAGTCGCCGTGTACAGGACACAGATACGCAGTATTTT
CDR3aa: CASSRRVQDTDTQYF

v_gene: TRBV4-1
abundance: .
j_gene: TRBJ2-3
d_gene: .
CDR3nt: TGCGCCAGCAGCCAATTAAGTCCGGGGGCCACAGATACGCAGTATTTT
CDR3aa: CASSQLSPGATDTQYF

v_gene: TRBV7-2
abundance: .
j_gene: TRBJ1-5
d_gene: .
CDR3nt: TGTGCCAGCAGCCAGAATAGCAATCAGCCCCAGCATTTT
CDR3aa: CASSQNSNQPQHF

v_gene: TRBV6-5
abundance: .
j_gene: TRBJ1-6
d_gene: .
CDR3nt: TGTGCCAGCAGTTACGCCCGGGCCGATAATTCACCCCTCCACTTT
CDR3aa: CASSYARADNSPLHF

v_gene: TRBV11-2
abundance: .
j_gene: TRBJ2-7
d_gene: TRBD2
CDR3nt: TGTGCCAGCAGCTTAGATGGAGCTAGCGGGAGGAAGTTCCACGAGCAGTACTTC
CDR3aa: CASSLDGASGRKFHEQYF

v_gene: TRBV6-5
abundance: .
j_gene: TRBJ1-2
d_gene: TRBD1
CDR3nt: TGTGCCAGCAGTAGCTCTGGGGACAGGGACTATGGCTACACCTTC
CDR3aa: CASSSSGDRDYGYTF

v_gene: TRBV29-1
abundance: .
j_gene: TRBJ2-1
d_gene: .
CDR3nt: TGCAGCGTTGAAGTGAAAGATAGGCGAAATGAGCAGTTCTTC
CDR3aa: CSVEVKDRRNEQFF

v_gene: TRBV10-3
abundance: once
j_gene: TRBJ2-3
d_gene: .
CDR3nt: TGTGCCATCAGGTCGGGTACTAGCACAGATACGCAGTATTTT
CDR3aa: CAIRSGTSTDTQYF

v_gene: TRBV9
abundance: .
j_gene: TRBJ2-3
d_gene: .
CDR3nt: TGTGCCAGCAGCGCCCTGTTGGGGGGCCCCACAGATACGCAGTATTTT
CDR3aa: CASSALLGGPTDTQYF

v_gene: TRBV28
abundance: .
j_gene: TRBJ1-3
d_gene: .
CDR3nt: TGTGCCAGCAGTCCACAGGGCTCTGGAAACACCATATATTTT
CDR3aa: CASSPQGSGNTIYF

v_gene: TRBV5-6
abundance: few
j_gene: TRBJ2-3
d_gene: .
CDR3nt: TGTGCCAGCAGCCAGGGAGGCACGCAGTATTTT
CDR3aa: CASSQGGTQYF

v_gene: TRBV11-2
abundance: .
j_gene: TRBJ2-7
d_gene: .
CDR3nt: TGTGCCAGCAGCTTAGATCGGGTGGGAGTCTACGAGCAGTACTTC
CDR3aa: CASSLDRVGVYEQYF

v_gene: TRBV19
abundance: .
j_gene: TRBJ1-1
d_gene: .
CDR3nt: TGTGCCAGTAGTATCCAGGGGCTGAACACTGAAGCTTTCTTT
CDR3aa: CASSIQGLNTEAFF

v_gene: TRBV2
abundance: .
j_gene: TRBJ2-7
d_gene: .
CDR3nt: TGTGCCAGCAGTGTGGAGGCTTCCTACGAGCAGTACTTC
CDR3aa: CASSVEASYEQYF

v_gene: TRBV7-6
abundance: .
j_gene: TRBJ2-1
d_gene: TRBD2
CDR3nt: TGTGCCAGTACTAGCGGGGGGACCTACAATGAGCAGTTCTTC
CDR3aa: CASTSGGTYNEQFF

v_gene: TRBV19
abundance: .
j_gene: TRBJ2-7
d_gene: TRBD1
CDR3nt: TGTGCCAGTAGTAGGACAGGGGGACTTTACGAGCAGTACTTC
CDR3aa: CASSRTGGLYEQYF

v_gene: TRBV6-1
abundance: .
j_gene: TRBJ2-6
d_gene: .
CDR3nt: TGTGCCAGCAGTGTGAGTATGGGGGCCAACGTCCTGACTTTC
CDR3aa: CASSVSMGANVLTF

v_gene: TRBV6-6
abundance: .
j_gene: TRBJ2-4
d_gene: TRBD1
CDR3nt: TGTGCCAGCACCGACAGGACAGGAAAGAAAAACATTCAGTACTTC
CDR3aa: CASTDRTGKKNIQYF

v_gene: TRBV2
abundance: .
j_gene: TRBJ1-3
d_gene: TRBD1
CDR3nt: TGTGCCAGCAGTGCTACAGGGGGCCCTGGAAACACCATATATTTT
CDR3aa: CASSATGGPGNTIYF

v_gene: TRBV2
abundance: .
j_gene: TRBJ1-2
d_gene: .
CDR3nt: TGTGCCAGCAGTGGGTATCCGGTCGAGGGCTACACCTTC
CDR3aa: CASSGYPVEGYTF

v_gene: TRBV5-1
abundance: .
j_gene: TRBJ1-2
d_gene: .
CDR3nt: TGCGCCAGCAGCTTGGTCGAGTCCGGGGGCTACACCTTC
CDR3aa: CASSLVESGGYTF

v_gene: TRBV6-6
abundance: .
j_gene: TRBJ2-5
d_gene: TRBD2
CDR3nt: TGTGCCAGCAGTTCGTATTCTAGCGGGGAGACCCAGTACTTC
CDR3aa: CASSSYSSGETQYF

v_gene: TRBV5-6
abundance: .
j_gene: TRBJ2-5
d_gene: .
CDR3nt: TGTGCCAGCAGCTTTACAGACCAAGAGACCCAGTACTTC
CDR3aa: CASSFTDQETQYF

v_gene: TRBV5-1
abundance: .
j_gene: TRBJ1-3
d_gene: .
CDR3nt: TGCGCCAGCAGCTTGGCCGGGGGGAGAGGTGGAAACACCATATATTTT
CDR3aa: CASSLAGGRGGNTIYF

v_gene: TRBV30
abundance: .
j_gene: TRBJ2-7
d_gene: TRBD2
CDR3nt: TGTGCCTGGAGACTAGCGGGCTCCTACGAGCAGTACTTC
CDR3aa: CAWRLAGSYEQYF

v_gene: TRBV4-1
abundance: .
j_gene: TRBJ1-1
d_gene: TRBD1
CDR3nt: TGCGCCAGCAGCCAAGGGCCGGGACAGCGGATTGCTGAAGCTTTCTTT
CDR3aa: CASSQGPGQRIAEAFF

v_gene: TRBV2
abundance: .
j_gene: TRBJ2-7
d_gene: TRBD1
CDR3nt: TGTGCCAGCAGTTTGGACAGGTGGCCCTACGAGCAGTACTTC
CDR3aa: CASSLDRWPYEQYF

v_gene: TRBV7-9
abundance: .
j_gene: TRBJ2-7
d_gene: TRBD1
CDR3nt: TGTGCCAGCAACACCGGGACAGGGGGCTGGAGCGAGCAGTACTTC
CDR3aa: CASNTGTGGWSEQYF

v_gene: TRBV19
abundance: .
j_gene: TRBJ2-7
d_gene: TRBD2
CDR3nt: TGTGCCAGTTCAAGACTAGCGGGAGAGAGCGAGCAGTACTTC
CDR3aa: CASSRLAGESEQYF

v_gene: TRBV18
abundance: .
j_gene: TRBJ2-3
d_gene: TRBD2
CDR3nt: TGTGCCAGCTCACCTCTCCCCGGGACTAGTCAAGATACGCAGTATTTT
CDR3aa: CASSPLPGTSQDTQYF

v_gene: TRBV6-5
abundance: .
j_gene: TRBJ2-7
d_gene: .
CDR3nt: TGTGCCAGCAGTCGCCGGGACTCTAACGAGCAGTACTTC
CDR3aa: CASSRRDSNEQYF

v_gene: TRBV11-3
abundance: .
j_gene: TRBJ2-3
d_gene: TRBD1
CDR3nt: TGTGCCAGCAGCTCCCAGGGGGCGGACACAGATACGCAGTATTTT
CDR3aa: CASSSQGADTDTQYF

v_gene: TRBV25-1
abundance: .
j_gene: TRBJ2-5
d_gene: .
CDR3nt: TGTGCCAGCACTGGGGAGCTGAAACAAGAGACCCAGTACTTC
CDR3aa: CASTGELKQETQYF

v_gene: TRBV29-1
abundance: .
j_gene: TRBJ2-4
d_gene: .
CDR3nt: TGCAGCGTTGAAGATCGCGGCAGAGCCAAAAACATTCAGTACTTC
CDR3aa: CSVEDRGRAKNIQYF

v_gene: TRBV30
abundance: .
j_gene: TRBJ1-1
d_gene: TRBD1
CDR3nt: TGTGCCTGGAGTGCCGGGACAGGGGGAACTGAAGCTTTCTTT
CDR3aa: CAWSAGTGGTEAFF

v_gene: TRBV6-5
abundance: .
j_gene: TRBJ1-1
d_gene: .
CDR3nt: TGTGCCAGCAGTTACTCGCCTGCGACCTCCTCTCCAGGGCTCTTT
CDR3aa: CASSYSPATSSPGLF

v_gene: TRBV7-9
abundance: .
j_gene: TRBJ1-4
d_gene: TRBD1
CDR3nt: TGTGCCAGCAGCTTAGGAGACAGGGGCGGAGGTGAAAAACTGTTTTTT
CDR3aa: CASSLGDRGGGEKLFF

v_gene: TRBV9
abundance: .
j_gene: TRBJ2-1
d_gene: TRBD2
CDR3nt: TGTGCCAGCAGCGTAGGCTCTAGCGGGGGTTACAATGAGCAGTTCTTC
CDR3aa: CASSVGSSGGYNEQFF